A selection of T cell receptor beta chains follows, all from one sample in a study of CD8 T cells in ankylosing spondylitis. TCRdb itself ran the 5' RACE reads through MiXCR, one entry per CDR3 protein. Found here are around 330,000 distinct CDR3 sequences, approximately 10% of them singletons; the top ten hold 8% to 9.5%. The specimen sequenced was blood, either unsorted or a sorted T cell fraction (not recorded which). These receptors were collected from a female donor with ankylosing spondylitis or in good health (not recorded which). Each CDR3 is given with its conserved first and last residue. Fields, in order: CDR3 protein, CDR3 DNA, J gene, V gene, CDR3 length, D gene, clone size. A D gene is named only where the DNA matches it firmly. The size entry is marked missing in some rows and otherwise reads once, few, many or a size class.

CASSSRDLRGVYSNQPQHF	TGTGCCAGCAGTTCGAGGGACCTCCGGGGGGTATATAGCAATCAGCCCCAGCATTTT	TRBJ1-5	TRBV6-2/TRBV6-3	19	-	-
CASSSRDKNHEQYF	TGTGCCAGCAGCTCCCGGGACAAGAATCACGAGCAGTACTTC	TRBJ2-7	TRBV21-1	14	-	-
CASSPTGTDYNEQFF	TGTGCCAGCAGCCCAACCGGGACGGACTACAATGAGCAGTTCTTC	TRBJ2-1	TRBV7-2	15	-	many
CATSLGAGKTQYF	TGTGCCACCAGTTTGGGGGCAGGGAAGACCCAGTACTTC	TRBJ2-5	TRBV24-1	13	-	-
CASSLGGGQAAYNEQFF	TGTGCCAGCAGCTTAGGGGGCGGGCAAGCGGCCTACAATGAGCAGTTCTTC	TRBJ2-1	TRBV11-3	17	-	many
CASSGIELYTDTQYF	TGTGCCAGCAGTGGTATAGAATTATACACAGATACGCAGTATTTT	TRBJ2-3	TRBV28	15	-	many
CASSQTGTGEPYEQYF	TGTGCCAGCAGCCAAACCGGGACAGGTGAACCCTACGAGCAGTACTTC	TRBJ2-7	TRBV4-2	16	TRBD1	many
CSDHPRGINHNEQFF	TGCAGTGATCATCCTCGGGGTATTAACCACAATGAGCAGTTCTTC	TRBJ2-1	TRBV20-1	15	-	many
CASSFSPQGNYGYTF	TGTGCCAGCAGTTTTTCCCCCCAGGGCAACTATGGCTACACCTTC	TRBJ1-2	TRBV12-3/TRBV12-4	15	-	many
CASSLSPGQGYAGELFF	TGCGCCAGCAGCCTTTCGCCGGGACAGGGGTACGCCGGGGAGCTGTTTTTT	TRBJ2-2	TRBV5-1	17	TRBD1	once
CSARGSPGAFF	TGCAGTGCTAGAGGGAGTCCCGGAGCTTTCTTT	TRBJ1-1	TRBV20-1	11	-	many
CASSQVVGTGGFGYTF	TGCGCCAGCAGCCAAGTCGTCGGGACAGGGGGATTTGGCTACACCTTC	TRBJ1-2	TRBV4-3	16	TRBD1	-
CASKWQGNDEAFF	TGTGCCAGCAAGTGGCAGGGAAACGATGAAGCTTTCTTT	TRBJ1-1	TRBV27	13	-	many
CASSLSLGVAGDQETQYF	TGTGCCAGCAGCCTTAGTCTGGGAGTAGCGGGGGATCAAGAGACCCAGTACTTC	TRBJ2-5	TRBV11-1	18	TRBD2	many
CASRSTGSVTGELFF	TGTGCCAGCAGGAGTACAGGGAGTGTCACCGGGGAGCTGTTTTTT	TRBJ2-2	TRBV28	15	-	many
CSATRDYGYTF	TGCAGCGCCACCAGGGACTATGGCTACACCTTC	TRBJ1-2	TRBV29-1	11	-	few
CCARTDTRSLAILDEQYF	TGCTGTGCTAGAACCGATACGAGAAGTCTAGCCATCCTAGATGAGCAGTACTTC	TRBJ2-7	TRBV20-1	18	-	-
CASSSLSGGIYNEQFF	TGCGCCAGCAGCTCGTTAAGCGGGGGGATCTACAATGAGCAGTTCTTC	TRBJ2-1	TRBV5-1	16	TRBD2	-
CASSDGQASDGYTF	TGCGCCAGCAGTGATGGACAGGCCTCAGATGGCTACACCTTC	TRBJ1-2	TRBV5-1	14	TRBD1	few
CASSLGETRLHTGELFF	TGTGCCAGCAGCTTGGGGGAGACCCGTCTCCACACCGGGGAGCTGTTTTTT	TRBJ2-2	TRBV5-6	17	-	many
CSASDPGLAGTGQYF	TGCAGTGCTAGTGACCCGGGACTAGCGGGTACGGGGCAGTACTTC	TRBJ2-7	TRBV20-1	15	TRBD2	-
CSARPVGNQPQHF	TGCAGTGCTCGTCCAGTGGGCAATCAGCCCCAGCATTTT	TRBJ1-5	TRBV20-1	13	-	many